The 17 T cell receptor beta chains below all came from one sample that was sequenced in a study of blood T cell repertoires in COVID-19. Produced via immunoSEQ multiplex PCR; TCRdb's table is partial and in-frame only. The sample records roughly 30,000 clones, about 85% being singletons. Specimen: peripheral blood. All receptors derive from a human donor with acute or convalescent COVID-19. The donor label of this sample is uncertain.

This clone was found once. The V gene is TRBV5-1, the J gene TRBJ1-4, with 8 bases matching TRBD1. The CDR3 runs to 19 residues. V trimming: 1 base; J trimming: 0 bases; junction bases outside the gene matches: 11. Germline lookup yields CDR1 SGHRS and CDR2 YFSETQ. The CDR3 sequence is CASSLPTGAPSTTNEKLFF. The DNA for the CDR3 is TGCGCCAGCAGCTTGCCGACAGGGGCCCCTTCAACAACTAATGAAAAACTGTTTTTT.

The CDR3 nucleotides are TGTGCCAGCAGCTCAACCACACCAAGAAAACTGTTTTTT. Protein product: CASSSTTPRKLFF. V usage is TRBV6-2 or TRBV6-3 and J usage is TRBJ1-4; D is uncertain. Germline V gives CDR1 MNHEY, CDR2 SVGEGT. There are 13 residues in the CDR3. Trimming left V 6 bases short and J 10 bases short, with 15 bases between.

This CDR3 reads CASSQGTQGFGEQFF. As DNA, the CDR3 is TGTGCCAGCAGCCAAGGCACACAGGGTTTCGGTGAGCAGTTCTTC. The chain links TRBV3-1 (or the pseudogene TRBV3-2) to TRBJ2-1, with TRBD1 as a possible D gene (6 bases). Trimming took off 1 base at V and 9 bases at J, with 16 bases between the two ends. Germline V gene data show CDR1 as LGHDT and CDR2 as YNNKEL (reference sequence). CDR3 length equals 15 residues.

This clone showed up just a few times. Other DNA sequences within the sample encode an identical CDR3. V gene TRBV5-1 combines with J gene TRBJ1-1; D gene uncertain. The CDR3 has 13 residues. V lost 1 base to trimming and J lost 1 base, with 5 bases between them. Germline lookup yields CDR1 SGHRS and CDR2 YFSETQ. The CDR3 DNA is TGCGCCAGCAGCTTGACGGGGAACACTGAAGCTTTCTTT. Its protein is CASSLTGNTEAFF.

The chain has TRBV28 and TRBJ1-1, with 8 bases identical to TRBD1. The CDR3 totals 15 residues. Germline CDR1 MDHEN, CDR2 SYDVKM. V dropped 6 bases and J dropped 0; count of bases not matched to a gene: 6. This CDR3 is CASRTGEFVNTEAFF. CDR3 coding DNA: TGTGCCAGCAGGACAGGGGAGTTTGTGAACACTGAAGCTTTCTTT. Combining the CDR3 with reference TRBV28 and TRBJ1-1 gives the whole variable domain DVKVTQSSRYLVKRTGEKVFLECVQDMDHENMFWYRQDPGLGLRLIYFSYDVKMKEKGDIPEGYSVSREKKERFSLILESASTNQTSMYLCASRTGEFVNTEAFFGQGTRLTVV.

V gene TRBV28 combines with J gene TRBJ1-4, with a possible D match to TRBD1 (5 bases). Germline V gene sequence: CDR1 MDHEN, CDR2 SYDVKM. There are 14 residues in the CDR3. V lost 5 bases, J lost 8 bases, and 15 bases lay in between. CDR3 DNA: TGTGCCAGCAGTCTCTCAGGGAAGGGCGAAAAACTGTTTTTT. Its protein product is CASSLSGKGEKLFF.

In regard to this clone: Other DNA sequences from this sample encode an identical CDR3 as well. This chain connects TRBV6-1 to TRBJ1-3; 8 bases align to TRBD1. This CDR3 is 16 amino acids long. V shed 2 bases, J shed 1 base, and the junction held 4 bases outside the gene matches. The germline V gene encodes CDR1 MNHNS and CDR2 SASEGT. In nucleotides, the CDR3 is TGTGCCAGCAGTGAATGGCAGGGGGCGTCTGGAAACACCATATATTTT. The encoded protein is CASSEWQGASGNTIYF.

The V and J genes are TRBV19 and TRBJ1-1, with 7 nucleotides matching TRBD1. V shed 6 bases, J shed 1 base, and the junction held 11 bases outside the gene matches. Per the germline V gene, CDR1 is LNHDA and CDR2 is SQIVND (reference sequence). This CDR3 has 16 amino acids. The CDR3 is CASRPTGRRGNTEAFF. Here the CDR3 DNA reads TGTGCCAGTAGGCCGACAGGGAGAAGGGGGAACACTGAAGCTTTCTTT.

This clone was recorded a few times. The chain combines TRBV6-2 or TRBV6-3 with TRBJ1-2, with D maybe TRBD1 (5 bases). The V gene lost 5 bases and the J gene lost 8 bases, with 12 bases spanning the gap. CDR3 length equals 12 residues. The V gene's germline CDR1 is MNHEY and CDR2 SVGEGT. CDR3 sequence: CASSHDRNGYTF. The CDR3 coding sequence is TGTGCCAGCAGTCACGACAGAAACGGCTACACCTTC.

This clone was picked up one time. The V and J genes are TRBV24-1 and TRBJ2-5; 10 bases align to TRBD2. The CDR3 sequence is 16 residues long. J gave up 2 bases and V 4 bases, and 6 bases lay outside the gene matches. Per the germline V gene, CDR1 is KGHDR and CDR2 is SFDVKD. The CDR3 sequence is CATSDTGTSAQETQYF. Written as DNA, the CDR3 is TGTGCCACCAGTGACACCGGGACTAGCGCTCAAGAGACCCAGTACTTC.

In this sample, this clone turned up once. The rearrangement links TRBV5-4 to TRBJ2-3; D possibly corresponds to TRBD1 (6 bases). Trimming cost V 2 bases and J 0 bases, with 10 bases left between them. Germline CDR1 and CDR2: SGHNT and YYREEE (reference sequence). The CDR3 has 15 residues. CDR3 sequence (DNA): TGTGCCAGCAGCTTACAGGGTACTAGCACAGATACGCAGTATTTT. Translating it yields CASSLQGTSTDTQYF.

This clone was seen just once. The chain couples TRBV28 to TRBJ2-1, with TRBD2 as a possible D gene (6 bases). Germline V gene lookup returns CDR1 MDHEN and CDR2 SYDVKM. The CDR3 covers 13 residues. The germline V and J ends were trimmed by 2 bases and 6 bases, with 8 bases remaining between them. CDR3 residues: CASSLGTANEQFF. The DNA of the CDR3 is TGTGCCAGCAGTTTAGGGACTGCCAATGAGCAGTTCTTC.

V is TRBV2 and J is TRBJ1-1; tentatively, D is TRBD1 (5 bases). The CDR3 loop spans 14 amino acids. Germline V lookup: CDR1 SNHLY, CDR2 FYNNEI. Trimming took off 6 bases at V and 0 bases at J, with 11 bases between the two ends. CDR3 in DNA: TGTGCCAGCAGCCCTCTGACAGTGAACACTGAAGCTTTCTTT. Its translation: CASSPLTVNTEAFF.

This chain links TRBV6-2 or TRBV6-3 with TRBJ1-3; no reliable D call. The CDR3 length is 18 residues. Trimming took off 0 bases at V and 0 bases at J, with 15 bases between the two ends. Germline CDR1 is MNHEY and CDR2 is SVGEGT. The chain's CDR3 is CASSYSSRGAPSGNTIYF. Here the CDR3 DNA reads TGTGCCAGCAGTTACTCGAGTAGAGGCGCACCCTCTGGAAACACCATATATTTT.

V is TRBV30 and J is TRBJ1-6; 10 nucleotides match TRBD1. Losses at the gene ends were 2 bases for V and 6 bases for J; bases not matched to a gene: 7. This CDR3 has 16 amino acids. Germline values: CDR1 GTSNPN, CDR2 SVGIG (reference sequence). The CDR3 sequence is CAWSSDRGHGNSPLHF. For the CDR3, the DNA is TGTGCCTGGAGTTCAGACAGGGGGCATGGTAATTCACCCCTCCACTTT. Combining the CDR3 with reference TRBV30 and TRBJ1-6 gives the whole variable domain SQTIHQWPATLVQPVGSPLSLECTVEGTSNPNLYWYRQAAGRGLQLLFYSVGIGQISSEVPQNLSASRPQDRQFILSSKKLLLSDSGFYLCAWSSDRGHGNSPLHFGNGTRLTVT.

V and J are TRBV29-1 and TRBJ2-1, with TRBD1 matching 7 bases. Germline CDR1 SQVTM, CDR2 ANQGSEA. This CDR3 spans 13 amino acids. V lost 6 bases, J lost 9 bases, and 11 bases stayed unmatched. The CDR3 nucleotides read TGCAGCGTCCATCCGGGACAGAGCAGTGAGCAGTTCTTC. Translated: CSVHPGQSSEQFF.

This chain uses TRBV24-1 with TRBJ2-2, with TRBD1 identical over 9 bases. The ends lost 5 bases at V and 6 bases at J; junction bases unmatched: 3. The CDR3 is 14 amino acids. Germline lookup yields CDR1 KGHDR and CDR2 SFDVKD. CDR3 nucleotide sequence: TGTGCCACCAGTGCTCGGACAGGGGCCGGGGAGCTGTTTTTT. Its protein product is CATSARTGAGELFF.